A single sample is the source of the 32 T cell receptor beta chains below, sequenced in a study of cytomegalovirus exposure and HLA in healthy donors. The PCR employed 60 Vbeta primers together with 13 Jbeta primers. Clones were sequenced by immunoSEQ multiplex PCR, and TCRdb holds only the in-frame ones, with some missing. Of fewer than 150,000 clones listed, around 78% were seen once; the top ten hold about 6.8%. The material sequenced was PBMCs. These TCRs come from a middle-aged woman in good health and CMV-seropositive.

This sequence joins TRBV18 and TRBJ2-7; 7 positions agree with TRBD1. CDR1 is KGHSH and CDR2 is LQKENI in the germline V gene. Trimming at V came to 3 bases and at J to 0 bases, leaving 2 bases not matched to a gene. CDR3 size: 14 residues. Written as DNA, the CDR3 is TGTGCCAGCTCACCGGACAGGAGCTCCTACGAGCAGTACTTC. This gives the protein CASSPDRSSYEQYF.

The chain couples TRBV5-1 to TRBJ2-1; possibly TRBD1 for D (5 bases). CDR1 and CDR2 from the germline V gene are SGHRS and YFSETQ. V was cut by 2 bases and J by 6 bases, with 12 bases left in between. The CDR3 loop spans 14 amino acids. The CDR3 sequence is CASSFQGLGNEQFF. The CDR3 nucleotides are TGCGCCAGCAGCTTCCAGGGTTTGGGCAATGAGCAGTTCTTC.

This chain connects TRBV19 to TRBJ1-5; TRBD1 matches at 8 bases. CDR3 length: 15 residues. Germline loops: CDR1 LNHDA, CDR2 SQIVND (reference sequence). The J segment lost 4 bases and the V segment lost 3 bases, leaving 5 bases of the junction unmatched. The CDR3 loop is CASSIRTGINQPQHF. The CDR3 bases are TGTGCCAGTAGTATCCGGACAGGGATAAATCAGCCCCAGCATTTT. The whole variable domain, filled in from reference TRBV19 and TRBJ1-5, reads DGGITQSPKYLFRKEGQNVTLSCEQNLNHDAMYWYRQDPGQGLRLIYYSQIVNDFQKGDIAEGYSVSREKKESFPLTVTSAQKNPTAFYLCASSIRTGINQPQHFGDGTRLSIL.

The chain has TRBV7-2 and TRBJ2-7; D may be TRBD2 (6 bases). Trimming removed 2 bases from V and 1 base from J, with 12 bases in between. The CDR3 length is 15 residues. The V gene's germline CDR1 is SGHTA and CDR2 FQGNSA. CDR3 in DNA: TGTGCCAGCAGCTTAAATCCCGGGACTTCCTACGAGCAGTACTTC. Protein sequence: CASSLNPGTSYEQYF.

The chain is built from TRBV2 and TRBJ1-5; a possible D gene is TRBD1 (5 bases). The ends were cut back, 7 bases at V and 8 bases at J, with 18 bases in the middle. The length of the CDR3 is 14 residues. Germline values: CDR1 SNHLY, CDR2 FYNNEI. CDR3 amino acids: CASKPGLPLEPQHF. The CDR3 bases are TGTGCCAGCAAACCGGGACTCCCTTTAGAGCCCCAGCATTTT.

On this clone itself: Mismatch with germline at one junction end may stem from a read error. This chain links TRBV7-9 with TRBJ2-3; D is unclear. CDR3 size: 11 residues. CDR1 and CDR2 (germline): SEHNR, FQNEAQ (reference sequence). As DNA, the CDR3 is TGTTCCAGCAGCCGGACAGATACGCAGTATTTT. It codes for CSSSRTDTQYF.

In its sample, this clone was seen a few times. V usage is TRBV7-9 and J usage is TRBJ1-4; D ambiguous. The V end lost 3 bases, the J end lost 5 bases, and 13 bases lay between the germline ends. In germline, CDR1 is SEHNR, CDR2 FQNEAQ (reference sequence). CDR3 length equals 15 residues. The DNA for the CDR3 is TGTGCCAGCAGCTTTGGTTTAGATTTGAATGAAAAACTGTTTTTT. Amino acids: CASSFGLDLNEKLFF.

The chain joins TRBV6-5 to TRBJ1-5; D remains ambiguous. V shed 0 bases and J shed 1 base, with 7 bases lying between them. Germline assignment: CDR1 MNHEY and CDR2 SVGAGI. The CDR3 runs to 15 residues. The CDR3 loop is CASSYSFESNQPQHF. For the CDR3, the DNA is TGTGCCAGCAGTTACTCGTTTGAGAGCAATCAGCCCCAGCATTTT.

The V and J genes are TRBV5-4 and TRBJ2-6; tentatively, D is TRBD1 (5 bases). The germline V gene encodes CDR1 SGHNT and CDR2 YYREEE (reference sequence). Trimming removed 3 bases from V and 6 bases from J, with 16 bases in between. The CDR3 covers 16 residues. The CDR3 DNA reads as TGTGCCAGCAGCTCAAGGGGTAGAGCTGAGGCCAACGTCCTGACTTTC. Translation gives CASSSRGRAEANVLTF.

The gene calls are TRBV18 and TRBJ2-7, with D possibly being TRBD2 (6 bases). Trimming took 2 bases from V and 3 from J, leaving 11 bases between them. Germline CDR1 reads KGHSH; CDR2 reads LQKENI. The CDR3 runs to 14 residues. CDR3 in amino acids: CASSPSAGLYEQYF. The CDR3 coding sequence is TGTGCCAGCTCACCATCGGCGGGACTCTACGAGCAGTACTTC.

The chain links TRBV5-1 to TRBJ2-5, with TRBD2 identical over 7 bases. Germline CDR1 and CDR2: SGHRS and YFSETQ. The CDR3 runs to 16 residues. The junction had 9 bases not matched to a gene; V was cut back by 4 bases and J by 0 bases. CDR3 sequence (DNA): TGCGCCAGCAGCCCCGGGGTAGCGGGCAACCAAGAGACCCAGTACTTC. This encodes CASSPGVAGNQETQYF.

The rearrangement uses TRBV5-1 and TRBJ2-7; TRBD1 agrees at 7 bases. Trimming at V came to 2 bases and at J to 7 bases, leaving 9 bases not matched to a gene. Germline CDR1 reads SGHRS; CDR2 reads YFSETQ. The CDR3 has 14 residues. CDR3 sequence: CASSFGTVAGEQYF. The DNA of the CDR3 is TGCGCCAGCAGCTTTGGGACAGTCGCTGGGGAGCAGTACTTC.

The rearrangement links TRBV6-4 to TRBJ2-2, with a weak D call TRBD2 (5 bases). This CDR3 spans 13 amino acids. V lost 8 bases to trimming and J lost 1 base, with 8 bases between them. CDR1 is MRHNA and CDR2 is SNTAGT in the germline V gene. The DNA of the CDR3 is TGTGCCAGCGGGAGAGGGAACACCGGGGAGCTGTTTTTT. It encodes CASGRGNTGELFF.

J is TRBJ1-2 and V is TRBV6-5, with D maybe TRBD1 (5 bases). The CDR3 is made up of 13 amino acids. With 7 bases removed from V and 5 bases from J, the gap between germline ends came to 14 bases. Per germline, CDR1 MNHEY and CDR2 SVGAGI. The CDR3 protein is CASTQDISYGYTF. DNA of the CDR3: TGTGCCAGCACGCAGGACATTTCTTATGGCTACACCTTC.

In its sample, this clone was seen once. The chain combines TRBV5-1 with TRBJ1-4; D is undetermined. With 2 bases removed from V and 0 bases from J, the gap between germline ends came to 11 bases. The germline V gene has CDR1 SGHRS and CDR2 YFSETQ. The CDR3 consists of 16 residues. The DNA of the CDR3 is TGCGCCAGCAGCTTCTCAGATTACGCAACTAATGAAAAACTGTTTTTT. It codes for CASSFSDYATNEKLFF.

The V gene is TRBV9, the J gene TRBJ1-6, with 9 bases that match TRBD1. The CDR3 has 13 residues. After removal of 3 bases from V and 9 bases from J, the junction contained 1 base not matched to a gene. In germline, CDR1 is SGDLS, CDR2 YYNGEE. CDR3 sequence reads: CASSGDRASPLHF. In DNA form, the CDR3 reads TGTGCCAGCAGCGGGGACAGGGCTTCACCCCTCCACTTT.

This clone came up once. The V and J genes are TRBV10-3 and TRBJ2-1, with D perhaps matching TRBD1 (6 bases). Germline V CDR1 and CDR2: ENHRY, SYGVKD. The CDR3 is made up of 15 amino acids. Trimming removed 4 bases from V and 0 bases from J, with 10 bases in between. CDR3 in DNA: TGTGCCATCAGTGCAGGGGCCAGCTCCTACAATGAGCAGTTCTTC. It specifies CAISAGASSYNEQFF.

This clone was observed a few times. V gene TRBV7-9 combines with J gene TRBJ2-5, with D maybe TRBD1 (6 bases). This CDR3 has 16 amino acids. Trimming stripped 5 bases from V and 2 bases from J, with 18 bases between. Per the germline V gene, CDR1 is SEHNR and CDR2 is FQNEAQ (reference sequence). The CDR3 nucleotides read TGTGCCAGCAGCCCCAAGACAGGAACAAATCAAGAGACCCAGTACTTC. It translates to CASSPKTGTNQETQYF.

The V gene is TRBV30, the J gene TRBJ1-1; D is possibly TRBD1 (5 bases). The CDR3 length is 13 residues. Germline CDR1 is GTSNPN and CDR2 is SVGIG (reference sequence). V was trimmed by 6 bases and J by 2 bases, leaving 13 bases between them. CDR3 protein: CACYTGTNTEAFF. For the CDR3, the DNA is TGTGCCTGCTACACAGGAACCAACACTGAAGCTTTCTTT.

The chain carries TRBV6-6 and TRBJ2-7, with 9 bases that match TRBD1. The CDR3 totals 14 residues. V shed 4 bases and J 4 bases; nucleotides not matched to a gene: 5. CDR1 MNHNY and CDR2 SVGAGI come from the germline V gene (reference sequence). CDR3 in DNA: TGTGCCAGCAGTTCCCGGGACAGGGATTACGAGCAGTACTTC. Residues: CASSSRDRDYEQYF.

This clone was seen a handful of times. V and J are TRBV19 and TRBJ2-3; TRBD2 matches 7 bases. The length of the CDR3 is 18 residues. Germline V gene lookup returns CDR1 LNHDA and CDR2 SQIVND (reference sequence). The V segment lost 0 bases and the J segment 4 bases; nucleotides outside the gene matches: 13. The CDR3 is CASSIDPPQTGGADTQYF. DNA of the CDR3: TGTGCCAGTAGTATAGACCCCCCCCAAACGGGAGGCGCAGATACGCAGTATTTT.

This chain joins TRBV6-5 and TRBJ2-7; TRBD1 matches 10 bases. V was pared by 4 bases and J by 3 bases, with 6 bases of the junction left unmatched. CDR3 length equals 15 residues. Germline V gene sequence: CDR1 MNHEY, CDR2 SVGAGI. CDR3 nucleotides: TGTGCCAGCAGTTCCCCGGGACAGGGGAACTACGAGCAGTACTTC. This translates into CASSSPGQGNYEQYF.

The DNA of the CDR3 is TGTGCCAGCAGCCGCACGGGGGGGGAGACCCAGTACTTC. Translating gives CASSRTGGETQYF. This chain uses TRBV5-6 with TRBJ2-5; 8 bases align to TRBD2. Trimming at V came to 4 bases and at J to 5 bases, leaving 4 bases not matched to a gene. The CDR3 totals 13 residues. Germline lookup yields CDR1 SGHDT and CDR2 YYEEEE. Together with reference TRBV5-6 and TRBJ2-5, the CDR3 gives the full variable domain: DAGVTQSPTHLIKTRGQQVTLRCSPKSGHDTVSWYQQALGQGPQFIFQYYEEEERQRGNFPDRFSGHQFPNYSSELNVNALLLGDSALYLCASSRTGGETQYFGPGTRLLVL.

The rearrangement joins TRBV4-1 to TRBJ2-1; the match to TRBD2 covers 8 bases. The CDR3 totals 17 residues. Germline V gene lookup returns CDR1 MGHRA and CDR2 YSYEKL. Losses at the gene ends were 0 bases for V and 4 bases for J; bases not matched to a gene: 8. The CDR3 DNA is TGCGCCAGCAGCCAAGATTTTGAAGCGGGAGCTTACAATGAGCAGTTCTTC. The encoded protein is CASSQDFEAGAYNEQFF.

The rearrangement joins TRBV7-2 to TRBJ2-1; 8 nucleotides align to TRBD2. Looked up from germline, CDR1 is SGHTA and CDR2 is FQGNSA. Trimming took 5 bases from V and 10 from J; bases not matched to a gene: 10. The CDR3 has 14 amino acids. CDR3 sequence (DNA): TGTGCCAGCAGCCGGGGGGGAGGTTTGGCGGAGCAGTTCTTC. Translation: CASSRGGGLAEQFF.

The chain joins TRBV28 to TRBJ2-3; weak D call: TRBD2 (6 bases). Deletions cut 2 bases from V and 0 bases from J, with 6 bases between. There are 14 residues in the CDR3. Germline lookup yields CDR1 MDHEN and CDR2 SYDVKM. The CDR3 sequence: CASSLSGSTDTQYF. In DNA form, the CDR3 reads TGTGCCAGCAGTTTAAGCGGGAGCACAGATACGCAGTATTTT.

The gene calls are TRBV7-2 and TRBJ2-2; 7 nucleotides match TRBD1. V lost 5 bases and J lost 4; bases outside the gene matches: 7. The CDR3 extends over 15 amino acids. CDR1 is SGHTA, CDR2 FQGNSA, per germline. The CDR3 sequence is CASSPQTGTTGELFF. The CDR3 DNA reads TGTGCCAGCAGCCCACAGACAGGGACCACCGGGGAGCTGTTTTTT.

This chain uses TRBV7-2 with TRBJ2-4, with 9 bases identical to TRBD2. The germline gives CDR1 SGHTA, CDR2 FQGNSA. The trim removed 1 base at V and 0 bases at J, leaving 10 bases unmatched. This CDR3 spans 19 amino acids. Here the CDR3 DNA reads TGTGCCAGCAGCTTAGAGGCGGGGCTAGCGGGAACAGCCAAAAACATTCAGTACTTC. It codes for CASSLEAGLAGTAKNIQYF.

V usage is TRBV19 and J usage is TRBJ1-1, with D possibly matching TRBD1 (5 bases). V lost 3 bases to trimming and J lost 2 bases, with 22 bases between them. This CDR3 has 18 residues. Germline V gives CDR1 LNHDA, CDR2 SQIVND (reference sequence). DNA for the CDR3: TGTGCCAGTAGTATCACTCCTACAACTGTTGACAGAAACACTGAAGCTTTCTTT. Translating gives CASSITPTTVDRNTEAFF.

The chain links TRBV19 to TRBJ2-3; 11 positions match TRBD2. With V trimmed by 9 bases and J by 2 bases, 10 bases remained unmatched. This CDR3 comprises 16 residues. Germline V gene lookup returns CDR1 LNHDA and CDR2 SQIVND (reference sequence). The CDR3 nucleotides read TGTGCCAGCAGATTAGCGGGAGGGCCGAACACAGATACGCAGTATTTT. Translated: CASRLAGGPNTDTQYF.

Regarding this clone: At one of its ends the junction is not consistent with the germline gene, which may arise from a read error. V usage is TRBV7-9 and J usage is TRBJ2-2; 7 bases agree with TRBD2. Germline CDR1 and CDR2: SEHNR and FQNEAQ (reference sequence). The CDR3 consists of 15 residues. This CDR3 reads CSSSFSGANTGELFF. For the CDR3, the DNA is TGTTCCAGCAGCTTCAGCGGGGCGAACACCGGGGAGCTGTTTTTT.

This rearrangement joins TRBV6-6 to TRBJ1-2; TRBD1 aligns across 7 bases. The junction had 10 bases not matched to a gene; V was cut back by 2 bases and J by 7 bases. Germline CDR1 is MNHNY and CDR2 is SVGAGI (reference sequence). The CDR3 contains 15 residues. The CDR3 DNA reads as TGTGCCAGCAGTTACCCACAGGGGACCCAGGGTGGCTACACCTTC. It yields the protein CASSYPQGTQGGYTF.